The rows below give T cell receptor beta chains drawn from one sample of a study of blood T cell repertoires in COVID-19. Measured with immunoSEQ multiplex PCR; TCRdb has only the in-frame clones, and not every one. The sample lists around 270,000 clones, about 90% occurring once. Sequences were obtained from peripheral blood. The receptors were sampled from a woman in her fifties or sixties with acute or convalescent COVID-19. Both conserved end residues are part of each CDR3. D genes are given only for firm matches. Clone sizes are given selectively: once, few, many, or a class where the clone is expanded.

v_gene: TRBV7-6
d_gene: -
abundance: once
j_gene: TRBJ1-2
CDR3nt: TGTGCCAGCAGCTTTCACAGTGGCTACACCTTC
CDR3aa: CASSFHSGYTF

v_gene: TRBV9
d_gene: -
abundance: -
j_gene: TRBJ1-1
CDR3nt: TGTGCCAGCAGCGGCGGGGACCCCGAGGTCGGGGCTGAAGCTTTCTTT
CDR3aa: CASSGGDPEVGAEAFF

v_gene: TRBV28
d_gene: TRBD1
abundance: -
j_gene: TRBJ1-1
CDR3nt: TGTGCCAGCAGTCCATGGGACAGATTCATGAACACTGAAGCTTTCTTT
CDR3aa: CASSPWDRFMNTEAFF

v_gene: TRBV4-2
d_gene: -
abundance: few
j_gene: TRBJ1-1
CDR3nt: TGTGCCAGCAGCCCACCGGGACAACCGAACACTGAAGCTTTCTTT
CDR3aa: CASSPPGQPNTEAFF

v_gene: TRBV2
d_gene: TRBD1
abundance: -
j_gene: TRBJ2-1
CDR3nt: TGTGCCGTGGGACAGGGGATTGGTGAGCAGTTCTTC
CDR3aa: CAVGQGIGEQFF

v_gene: TRBV15
d_gene: -
abundance: -
j_gene: TRBJ1-4
CDR3nt: TGTGCCACCAGCAGGAGGAGGGAAGTTGGCGAAAAACTGTTTTTT
CDR3aa: CATSRRREVGEKLFF

v_gene: TRBV19
d_gene: -
abundance: once
j_gene: TRBJ1-1
CDR3nt: TGTGCCAGTAGTGGCCGGGGGAACACTGAAGCTTTCTTT
CDR3aa: CASSGRGNTEAFF

v_gene: TRBV7-9
d_gene: TRBD2
abundance: -
j_gene: TRBJ2-1
CDR3nt: TGTGCCAGCAGCCCGGGACTAGCGGGATACAATGAGCAGTTCTTC
CDR3aa: CASSPGLAGYNEQFF

v_gene: TRBV7-2
d_gene: -
abundance: -
j_gene: TRBJ2-1
CDR3nt: TGTGCCAGCAGCTTCGCCCGGATAGCCCAGTTCTTC
CDR3aa: CASSFARIAQFF

v_gene: TRBV5-1
d_gene: -
abundance: -
j_gene: TRBJ2-1
CDR3nt: TGCGCCAGCAGCTTGGCCCCGGGCAGGGGAAACAATGAGCAGTTCTTC
CDR3aa: CASSLAPGRGNNEQFF

v_gene: TRBV7-6
d_gene: TRBD2
abundance: -
j_gene: TRBJ2-7
CDR3nt: TGTGCCAGCAGCTTTCAGACTAGCGGGATCTACGAGCAGTACTTC
CDR3aa: CASSFQTSGIYEQYF

v_gene: TRBV9
d_gene: TRBD1
abundance: -
j_gene: TRBJ2-4
CDR3nt: TGTGCCAGCAGTATACGGGACAGAAAAAACATTCAGTACTTC
CDR3aa: CASSIRDRKNIQYF

v_gene: TRBV28
d_gene: -
abundance: -
j_gene: TRBJ2-7
CDR3nt: TGTGCCAGCAGTTTCGGGAGCTCCTACGAGCAGTACTTC
CDR3aa: CASSFGSSYEQYF

v_gene: TRBV19
d_gene: TRBD1
abundance: once
j_gene: TRBJ1-5
CDR3nt: TGTGCCATTCAGGGGGCAAACAATCAGCCCCAGCATTTT
CDR3aa: CAIQGANNQPQHF

v_gene: TRBV3-1/TRBV3-2
d_gene: -
abundance: -
j_gene: TRBJ1-1
CDR3nt: TGTGCCAGCAGCCAAGGCGGTCAGGGAGGAGCTGAAGCTTTCTTT
CDR3aa: CASSQGGQGGAEAFF

v_gene: TRBV10-3
d_gene: -
abundance: once
j_gene: TRBJ2-7
CDR3nt: TGTGCCATCAGTGAGTCGTTCCCGGGAAAACACTACGAGCAGTACTTC
CDR3aa: CAISESFPGKHYEQYF

v_gene: TRBV27
d_gene: -
abundance: -
j_gene: TRBJ1-2
CDR3nt: TGTGCCAGCCGGGACACAGCGAACTATGGCTACACCTTC
CDR3aa: CASRDTANYGYTF

v_gene: TRBV2
d_gene: -
abundance: -
j_gene: TRBJ1-4
CDR3nt: TGTGCCAGCGAAAGGACACCAACTAATGAAAAACTGTTTTTT
CDR3aa: CASERTPTNEKLFF

v_gene: TRBV30
d_gene: TRBD1
abundance: -
j_gene: TRBJ1-1
CDR3nt: TGTGCCTGGACGCACGGGACAGGGCTCAACACTGAAGCTTTCTTT
CDR3aa: CAWTHGTGLNTEAFF

v_gene: TRBV7-3
d_gene: TRBD1
abundance: -
j_gene: TRBJ2-2
CDR3nt: TGTGCCAGCAGCTTAATAGGGACAGGAAACACCGGGGAGCTGTTTTTT
CDR3aa: CASSLIGTGNTGELFF

v_gene: TRBV27
d_gene: -
abundance: -
j_gene: TRBJ1-2
CDR3nt: TGTGCCAGCAGTTTAGGTCAGGGTAGGGATTTTCACTATGGCTACACCTTC
CDR3aa: CASSLGQGRDFHYGYTF

v_gene: TRBV5-5
d_gene: -
abundance: -
j_gene: TRBJ2-1
CDR3nt: TGTGCCAGCAGCGGAATCACAGGGAACAGCGAGCAGTTCTTC
CDR3aa: CASSGITGNSEQFF

v_gene: TRBV4-3
d_gene: -
abundance: -
j_gene: TRBJ1-4
CDR3nt: TGCGCCAGCAGCCACGTTATCTCAACTAATGAAAAACTGTTTTTT
CDR3aa: CASSHVISTNEKLFF

v_gene: TRBV3-1/TRBV3-2
d_gene: -
abundance: -
j_gene: TRBJ2-3
CDR3nt: TGTGCCAGCAGCCTTGCCTCGGGACTCAACACAGATACGCAGTATTTT
CDR3aa: CASSLASGLNTDTQYF

v_gene: TRBV12-5
d_gene: TRBD2
abundance: -
j_gene: TRBJ2-3
CDR3nt: TGTGCTAGTGGCGCCAGCGGGAGGGCCGGTATGCCAGATACGCAGTATTTT
CDR3aa: CASGASGRAGMPDTQYF

v_gene: TRBV4-3
d_gene: -
abundance: -
j_gene: TRBJ1-3
CDR3nt: TGCGCCAGCAGCCACGTCGCGAGCTCTGGAAACACCATATATTTT
CDR3aa: CASSHVASSGNTIYF

v_gene: TRBV5-1
d_gene: -
abundance: -
j_gene: TRBJ2-7
CDR3nt: TGCGCCAGCAGCTTAGGACCGGGAGAAAACTACGAGCAGTACTTC
CDR3aa: CASSLGPGENYEQYF

v_gene: TRBV10-3
d_gene: -
abundance: -
j_gene: TRBJ1-2
CDR3nt: TGTGCCATCCAGGGAAGGATGGATGGCTACACCTTC
CDR3aa: CAIQGRMDGYTF

v_gene: TRBV10-2
d_gene: -
abundance: once
j_gene: TRBJ2-3
CDR3nt: TGCGCCATCAGACAAGAAAGCACAGATACGCAGTATTTT
CDR3aa: CAIRQESTDTQYF

v_gene: TRBV7-6
d_gene: TRBD2
abundance: few
j_gene: TRBJ2-1
CDR3nt: TGTGCCAGCAGCTTAAGGACTAGCGGGTACAATGAGCAGTTCTTC
CDR3aa: CASSLRTSGYNEQFF

v_gene: TRBV9
d_gene: TRBD2
abundance: -
j_gene: TRBJ2-5
CDR3nt: TGTGCCAGCAGCGTAGCGCCGGGACTAAAGGAAGAGACCCAGTACTTC
CDR3aa: CASSVAPGLKEETQYF

v_gene: TRBV9
d_gene: TRBD1
abundance: -
j_gene: TRBJ1-1
CDR3nt: TGTGCCAGCAGCGTAGAGGGGGCGTACACTGAAGCTTTCTTT
CDR3aa: CASSVEGAYTEAFF

v_gene: TRBV3-1/TRBV3-2
d_gene: -
abundance: -
j_gene: TRBJ2-1
CDR3nt: TGTGCCAGCAGCCAAGGGACTTTCTCCAATGAGCAGTTCTTC
CDR3aa: CASSQGTFSNEQFF

v_gene: TRBV18
d_gene: TRBD1
abundance: few
j_gene: TRBJ2-7
CDR3nt: TGTGCCAGCTCACCACTAGGACAGGGCTACGAGCAGTACTTC
CDR3aa: CASSPLGQGYEQYF

v_gene: TRBV5-1
d_gene: -
abundance: -
j_gene: TRBJ1-4
CDR3nt: TGCGCCAGCAGCTTAGAGGTCAATGAAAAACTGTTTTTT
CDR3aa: CASSLEVNEKLFF

v_gene: TRBV11-3
d_gene: -
abundance: -
j_gene: TRBJ2-2
CDR3nt: TGTGCCAGCAGCCCCGGGGCCGGGGAGCTGTTTTTT
CDR3aa: CASSPGAGELFF

v_gene: TRBV18
d_gene: -
abundance: -
j_gene: TRBJ1-1
CDR3nt: TGTGCCAGCTCGCAGAACAGGGTTAAGAACACTGAAGCTTTCTTT
CDR3aa: CASSQNRVKNTEAFF

v_gene: TRBV5-1
d_gene: -
abundance: -
j_gene: TRBJ1-2
CDR3nt: TGCGCCAGCAGCCTTGGACAGTCCTATGGCTACACCTTC
CDR3aa: CASSLGQSYGYTF

v_gene: TRBV6-5
d_gene: -
abundance: -
j_gene: TRBJ1-2
CDR3nt: TGTGCCAGCCTGACCAACGGACGGGGGGGTTATGGCTACACCTTC
CDR3aa: CASLTNGRGGYGYTF

v_gene: TRBV5-1
d_gene: TRBD2
abundance: -
j_gene: TRBJ2-1
CDR3nt: TGCGCCAGCAGCTTGGGACTAGCGGGAGGGTTGGGGAGGAATGAGCAGTTCTTC
CDR3aa: CASSLGLAGGLGRNEQFF

v_gene: TRBV2
d_gene: TRBD1
abundance: -
j_gene: TRBJ1-5
CDR3nt: TGTGCCAGCAGTGAAGAGGAAGGGGGCTGGCAGCCCCAGCATTTT
CDR3aa: CASSEEEGGWQPQHF

v_gene: TRBV7-2
d_gene: -
abundance: -
j_gene: TRBJ2-1
CDR3nt: TGTGCCAGCAGCTTAGACTGGAGCTCCTACAATGAGCAGTTCTTC
CDR3aa: CASSLDWSSYNEQFF

v_gene: TRBV4-1
d_gene: TRBD1
abundance: -
j_gene: TRBJ2-1
CDR3nt: TGCGCCAGCAGCCAAGCAGACAGGGACTACAATGAGCAGTTCTTC
CDR3aa: CASSQADRDYNEQFF

v_gene: TRBV18
d_gene: -
abundance: -
j_gene: TRBJ1-1
CDR3nt: TGTGCCAGCTCAGCCCCCGGGGGGCTTACTGAAGCTTTCTTT
CDR3aa: CASSAPGGLTEAFF

v_gene: TRBV6-5
d_gene: -
abundance: -
j_gene: TRBJ2-5
CDR3nt: TGTGCCAGCAGTTACTCGATAGGGGTTCAAGAGACCCAGTACTTC
CDR3aa: CASSYSIGVQETQYF

v_gene: TRBV7-2
d_gene: -
abundance: -
j_gene: TRBJ2-7
CDR3nt: TGTGCCAGCCAGGTGGGAGGCTCCTACGAGCAGTACTTC
CDR3aa: CASQVGGSYEQYF

v_gene: TRBV5-4
d_gene: TRBD2
abundance: -
j_gene: TRBJ2-3
CDR3nt: TGTGCCAGCAGCGCGTACCGGGGGGGCGTCACAGATACGCAGTATTTT
CDR3aa: CASSAYRGGVTDTQYF